The 14 T cell receptor beta chains below come from one sample, sequenced in a study of CD8+ T cells in alopecia areata listed by TCRdb under 2018. Libraries were prepared through the immunoSEQ multiplex PCR assay. RNA was extracted from all samples and reverse transcribed into cDNA, which served as template for TCR sequencing. TCRdb retrieved this table from immuneACCESS and kept in-frame rearrangements only. Not all clones are present; in checked studies, unresolved V genes account for under half, and no reason is known for the remainder. In all, the sample holds some 58,000 clones, and about 45% of those were seen once. The top ten clonotypes cover about a fifth of the sample. This specimen's treatment or condition label, per the study, means: oral pan-JAK inhibitor, 5-10 mg twice daily. Here the sequenced sample was CD8+ T cells sorted from blood, taken at roughly week 36, from a patient treated with tofacitinib. These receptors originate from a human donor with alopecia areata.

The CDR3 spells CASSERWGQSLLGYEQYF. For the CDR3, the DNA is TGTGCCAGCAGTGAACGTTGGGGACAGTCCTTATTGGGCTACGAGCAGTACTTC. This chain links TRBV2 with TRBJ2-7, with TRBD1 matching 7 bases. This CDR3 is 18 amino acids long. The junction had 16 bases not matched to a gene; V was cut back by 2 bases and J by 3 bases. Looked up from germline, CDR1 is SNHLY and CDR2 is FYNNEI.

This clone was seen a few times. V gene TRBV13 combines with J gene TRBJ1-2, with 7 bases fitting TRBD1. The CDR3 is 13 residues long. The ends lost 3 bases at V and 3 bases at J; junction bases unmatched: 1. Per the germline V gene, CDR1 is PRHDT and CDR2 is FYEKMQ (reference sequence). This CDR3 is CASSFQGDYGYTF. CDR3 sequence (DNA): TGTGCCAGCAGCTTTCAGGGGGACTATGGCTACACCTTC.

This clone was detected many times. The V gene is TRBV7-2, the J gene TRBJ2-3, with 9 bases fitting TRBD2. V was pared by 1 base and J by 6 bases, with 17 bases of the junction left unmatched. CDR3 length: 19 amino acids. CDR1 and CDR2 from the germline V gene are SGHTA and FQGNSA. The CDR3 is CASSLGPALAGPVGDTQYF. The DNA for the CDR3 is TGTGCCAGCAGCTTAGGTCCCGCACTAGCGGGCCCCGTCGGGGATACGCAGTATTTT.

The chain uses TRBV7-2 and TRBJ2-1; 11 bases match TRBD2. The CDR3 is made up of 17 amino acids. Losses at the gene ends were 5 bases for V and 7 bases for J; bases not matched to a gene: 13. Germline loops: CDR1 SGHTA, CDR2 FQGNSA. The CDR3, as DNA: TGTGCCAGCAGCACTACTAGCGGGAGATATCTGGGTAATGAGCAGTTCTTC. It is translated as CASSTTSGRYLGNEQFF.

The table lists this clone with a few counts. The V call is TRBV29-1, the J call TRBJ2-7; TRBD1 matches 8 bases. The trim removed 5 bases at V and 3 bases at J, leaving 3 bases unmatched. Germline V gives CDR1 SQVTM, CDR2 ANQGSEA. CDR3 length: 12 amino acids. The CDR3 bases are TGCAGCGTTCGGGACAGGCACTACGAGCAGTACTTC. Encoded protein: CSVRDRHYEQYF.

V and J are TRBV27 and TRBJ1-1; no reliable D call. The CDR3 has 16 residues. V was pared by 5 bases and J by 3 bases, with 19 bases between. Germline CDR1 is MNHEY and CDR2 is SMNVEV (reference sequence). The CDR3 DNA is TGTGCCAGCAGTATGATTCCCCTCCGGGTTTACACTGAAGCTTTCTTT. Protein sequence: CASSMIPLRVYTEAFF.

This clone was counted a few times. This rearrangement joins TRBV25-1 to TRBJ1-2, with unresolved D. This CDR3 comprises 10 residues. V was cut by 4 bases and J by 8 bases, with 5 bases left in between. CDR1 is MGHDK and CDR2 is SYGVNS in the germline V gene. CDR3 in amino acids: CASSGLGYTF. In DNA, the CDR3 is TGTGCCAGCAGTGGACTGGGCTACACCTTC.

The chain links TRBV30 to TRBJ1-1; TRBD1 aligns across 7 bases. This CDR3 comprises 13 residues. Germline assignment: CDR1 GTSNPN and CDR2 SVGIG (reference sequence). V was clipped by 0 bases and J by 4 bases; unmatched bases: 2. As DNA, the CDR3 is TGTGCCTGGAGTGTCGGGACAGCCACTGAAGCTTTCTTT. It is translated as CAWSVGTATEAFF.

The V and J genes are TRBV13 and TRBJ2-7, with a weak D call TRBD2 (5 bases). CDR3 size: 14 residues. The V gene lost 3 bases and the J gene lost 2 bases, with 11 bases spanning the gap. The germline V gene encodes CDR1 PRHDT and CDR2 FYEKMQ (reference sequence). The DNA of the CDR3 is TGTGCCAGCAGCTTCGGCGGGCCTACCTACGAGCAGTACTTC. This encodes CASSFGGPTYEQYF. The variable domain in full, with the rest retrieved from reference TRBV13 and TRBJ2-7, is AAGVIQSPRHLIKEKRETATLKCYPIPRHDTVYWYQQGPGQDPQFLISFYEKMQSDKGSIPDRFSAQQFSDYHSELNMSSLELGDSALYFCASSFGGPTYEQYFGPGTRLTVT.

The chain links TRBV9 to TRBJ2-2; D unresolved. The germline CDR1 and CDR2 sequences are SGDLS and YYNGEE. Trimming took 0 bases from V and 1 from J, leaving 7 bases between them. The CDR3 runs to 15 residues. This CDR3 is CASSVAGGNTGELFF. The CDR3 bases are TGTGCCAGCAGCGTAGCTGGTGGGAACACCGGGGAGCTGTTTTTT.

Only a few counts were recorded for this clone. V gene TRBV5-1 combines with J gene TRBJ2-7; D remains ambiguous. CDR3 length equals 13 residues. Trimming took 1 base from V and 2 from J, leaving 7 bases between them. Looked up from germline, CDR1 is SGHRS and CDR2 is YFSETQ. CDR3 sequence: CASSLSGPYEQYF. In nucleotides, the CDR3 is TGCGCCAGCAGCTTGTCGGGCCCCTACGAGCAGTACTTC.

This clone was detected only a few times. V and J are TRBV5-5 and TRBJ2-3; no clear D. Germline V gives CDR1 SGHKS, CDR2 YYEKEE (reference sequence). This CDR3 comprises 13 residues. V was clipped by 7 bases and J by 6 bases, with 15 bases between them. Here the CDR3 DNA reads TGTGCCAGCTTAGGTCCGCGTACCGATACGCAGTATTTT. This translates into CASLGPRTDTQYF.

J is TRBJ2-7 and V is TRBV25-1; tentative D call: TRBD2 (6 bases). Per the germline V gene, CDR1 is MGHDK and CDR2 is SYGVNS. This CDR3 comprises 14 residues. V lost 7 bases and J 12 bases, leaving 25 bases between the germline ends. As DNA, the CDR3 is TGTGCCAGCACCCAAGGGGTTTTGGCTAGCGCGTTGTACTTC. It translates to CASTQGVLASALYF.

The chain combines TRBV29-1 with TRBJ2-5; D gene unclear. The CDR3 sequence is 10 residues long. Germline assignment: CDR1 SQVTM and CDR2 ANQGSEA. Trimming took off 5 bases at V and 5 bases at J, with 6 bases between the two ends. The CDR3 DNA reads as TGCAGCGTTCTGGACGAGACCCAGTACTTC. Its translation: CSVLDETQYF.